The 26 T cell receptor beta chains below were found in one sample sequenced in a study of cytomegalovirus exposure and HLA in healthy donors. The PCR had 60 Vbeta and 13 Jbeta primers. Method: immunoSEQ multiplex PCR; TCRdb's copy keeps in-frame clones and lacks some. This table has about 120,000 clones, roughly 82% appearing once. What was sequenced was PBMCs. These receptors originate from a woman younger than 30 in good health and CMV-seronegative.

This chain joins TRBV19 and TRBJ1-1; a weak D match, TRBD1 (5 bases). Germline V gene data show CDR1 as LNHDA and CDR2 as SQIVND (reference sequence). The CDR3 extends over 13 amino acids. Trimming pared 1 base from V and 6 bases from J, leaving 9 bases between. The CDR3 DNA reads as TGTGCCAGTAGTATAGTAGGGGTCCCTGAAGCTTTCTTT. As protein: CASSIVGVPEAFF.

V is TRBV27 and J is TRBJ2-1, with 8 bases matching TRBD2. V gave up 1 base and J gave up 7 bases; unmatched junction bases: 6. This CDR3 has 15 residues. CDR1 is MNHEY, CDR2 SMNVEV, per germline (reference sequence). The DNA of the CDR3 is TGTGCCAGCAGTTTATGGGGACTAGGGTCTAATGAGCAGTTCTTC. Its translation: CASSLWGLGSNEQFF.

The chain joins TRBV5-4 to TRBJ1-6; D unresolved. V lost 4 bases to trimming and J lost 4 bases, with 15 bases between them. The CDR3 spans 16 residues. The germline V gene encodes CDR1 SGHNT and CDR2 YYREEE (reference sequence). CDR3 bases: TGTGCCAGCAGCCCCAAGGGCGCGGGGTATAATTCACCCCTCCACTTT. Translated, it gives CASSPKGAGYNSPLHF.

This clone was counted only a few times. The chain has TRBV2 and TRBJ1-5; 7 positions agree with TRBD1. The CDR3 consists of 16 residues. J was trimmed by 3 bases and V by 6 bases; bases with no gene match: 11. The germline gives CDR1 SNHLY, CDR2 FYNNEI. The CDR3 DNA is TGTGCCAGCAGAACCGACAGGGCAGGGAACAATCAGCCCCAGCATTTT. Protein product: CASRTDRAGNNQPQHF.

The chain uses TRBV19 and TRBJ1-4, with 7 bases identical to TRBD1. From germline, CDR1 is LNHDA and CDR2 SQIVND (reference sequence). This CDR3 comprises 16 residues. Trimming at V came to 7 bases and at J to 8 bases, leaving 16 bases not matched to a gene. For the CDR3, the DNA is TGTGCCAGTAACGAAATCTTTAAGGGGGCCGGAGAAAAACTGTTTTTT. Residues: CASNEIFKGAGEKLFF.

The chain joins TRBV19 to TRBJ1-6; D may be TRBD1 (5 bases). Trimming removed 3 bases at V and 8 bases at J, with 17 bases between. CDR1 is LNHDA, CDR2 SQIVND, per germline (reference sequence). This CDR3 spans 16 amino acids. Here the CDR3 DNA reads TGTGCCAGTAGTATTTTGACGGGGGGTATGGATTCACCCCTCCACTTT. Protein sequence: CASSILTGGMDSPLHF.

The rearrangement uses TRBV18 and TRBJ2-7, with D unclear. Germline V CDR1 and CDR2: KGHSH, LQKENI. The CDR3 is 13 amino acids. V lost 4 bases and J lost 1, with 8 bases in between. CDR3: CASSLESSYEQYF. CDR3 coding DNA: TGTGCCAGCTCACTAGAGAGTTCCTACGAGCAGTACTTC. Together with reference TRBV18 and TRBJ2-7, the CDR3 gives the full variable domain: NAGVMQNPRHLVRRRGQEARLRCSPMKGHSHVYWYRQLPEEGLKFMVYLQKENIIDESGMPKERFSAEFPKEGPSILRIQQVVRGDSAAYFCASSLESSYEQYFGPGTRLTVT.

This chain connects TRBV4-1 to TRBJ1-1; 10 bases match TRBD1. Germline V gives CDR1 MGHRA, CDR2 YSYEKL. The CDR3 sequence is 17 residues long. V trimming: 2 bases; J trimming: 5 bases; junction bases outside the gene matches: 11. The CDR3 reads CASSQKGGGQGRTEAFF. As DNA, the CDR3 is TGCGCCAGCAGCCAAAAGGGGGGGGGACAGGGGAGGACTGAAGCTTTCTTT.

This clone was detected only once. The V and J genes are TRBV5-6 and TRBJ1-2; D is unclear. Trimming removed 4 bases from V and 2 bases from J, with 9 bases in between. Germline CDR1 is SGHDT and CDR2 is YYEEEE. CDR3 length: 13 residues. CDR3 region: CASSEEGNYGYTF. CDR3 nucleotide sequence: TGTGCCAGCAGCGAGGAGGGAAACTATGGCTACACCTTC.

The chain has TRBV25-1 and TRBJ1-2; 11 bases are shared with TRBD1. From germline, CDR1 is MGHDK and CDR2 SYGVNS. J was trimmed by 8 bases and V by 3 bases; bases with no gene match: 8. CDR3 length: 15 amino acids. CDR3 nucleotides: TGTGCCAGCAGTGATTCCGGGACAGGGGGTGTAGGCTACACCTTC. This sequence encodes CASSDSGTGGVGYTF.

The rearrangement links TRBV18 to TRBJ2-1; tentative D call: TRBD1 (5 bases). Germline V gene lookup returns CDR1 KGHSH and CDR2 LQKENI. Trimming left V 2 bases short and J 7 bases short, with 15 bases between. The CDR3 has 15 amino acids. The CDR3 DNA sequence: TGTGCCAGCTCACCAGGGCAGGGCCTAGGGAATGAGCAGTTCTTC. It yields the protein CASSPGQGLGNEQFF.

J is TRBJ2-3 and V is TRBV5-1, with TRBD2 matching over 8 bases. The CDR3 has 18 residues. The V segment lost 4 bases and the J segment 0 bases; nucleotides outside the gene matches: 13. Germline V gives CDR1 SGHRS, CDR2 YFSETQ. The CDR3 nucleotides are TGCGCCAGCAGCGTGGGGACTAGAGCGGGGCTGAGCACAGATACGCAGTATTTT. Translating gives CASSVGTRAGLSTDTQYF.

This chain links TRBV19 with TRBJ1-1; possibly TRBD1 for D (5 bases). The germline V and J ends were trimmed by 2 bases and 8 bases, with 18 bases remaining between them. The CDR3 consists of 15 residues. Per the germline V gene, CDR1 is LNHDA and CDR2 is SQIVND (reference sequence). Here the CDR3 DNA reads TGTGCCAGTAGTATAATGGCGACAGTCCAGACCGAAGCTTTCTTT. Translated, it gives CASSIMATVQTEAFF.

For this clone: Other DNA sequences in the same sample also yield this CDR3. The chain carries TRBV9 and TRBJ1-3, with unresolved D. Looked up from germline, CDR1 is SGDLS and CDR2 is YYNGEE. V lost 0 bases and J lost 2, with 9 bases in between. CDR3 size: 15 residues. CDR3 amino acids: CASSVAGGTGNTIYF. The DNA of the CDR3 is TGTGCCAGCAGCGTAGCTGGAGGAACTGGAAACACCATATATTTT.

V usage is TRBV29-1 and J usage is TRBJ1-1; no clear D gene. This CDR3 has 14 amino acids. Germline-derived CDR1 and CDR2 are SQVTM and ANQGSEA. V lost 4 bases and J lost 0, with 12 bases in between. The CDR3 is CSVGDQMMNTEAFF. CDR3 nucleotide sequence: TGCAGCGTTGGAGACCAGATGATGAACACTGAAGCTTTCTTT.

The chain uses TRBV6-1 and TRBJ1-1; 7 nucleotides align to TRBD1. CDR1 is MNHNS, CDR2 SASEGT, per germline. This CDR3 has 11 amino acids. V dropped 8 bases and J dropped 3; count of bases not matched to a gene: 0. CDR3 in DNA: TGTGCCAGCGACAGGGACACTGAAGCTTTCTTT. Translating gives CASDRDTEAFF.

Turning to this clone: One end of the junction does not line up with germline, which may come from a read error. The gene calls are TRBV5-1 and TRBJ2-1, with TRBD2 identical over 8 bases. The CDR3 runs 15 residues. From germline, CDR1 is SGHRS and CDR2 YFSETQ. The CDR3 region is CASSLAGGPRNEQLF. The CDR3, as DNA: TGCGCCAGCAGCTTGGCGGGGGGGCCGCGGAATGAGCAGCTCTTC. Supplemented by reference TRBV5-1 and TRBJ2-1, the full variable domain reads KAGVTQTPRYLIKTRGQQVTLSCSPISGHRSVSWYQQTPGQGLQFLFEYFSETQRNKGNFPGRFSGRQFSNSRSEMNVSTLELGDSALYLCASSLAGGPRNEQLFGPGTRLTVL.

The chain links TRBV4-3 to TRBJ1-2, with unresolved D. Germline loops: CDR1 LGHNA, CDR2 YSLEER. The V end was cut by 5 bases, the J end by 3 bases, with 10 bases between. The CDR3 spans 13 residues. As DNA, the CDR3 is TGCGCCAGCAGCATCACCCAGGACTATGGCTACACCTTC. Translation: CASSITQDYGYTF.

This chain uses TRBV12-5 with TRBJ2-2; possibly TRBD1 for D (6 bases). In germline, CDR1 is LGHNT, CDR2 FRNRAP. V lost 6 bases and J 4 bases, leaving 15 bases between the germline ends. This CDR3 is built from 15 residues. CDR3 nucleotide sequence: TGTGCTAGTGGAAATAGGACAGCCACCACCGGGGAGCTGTTTTTT. This codes for CASGNRTATTGELFF.

The chain joins TRBV11-3 to TRBJ2-2; TRBD2 might be the D (5 bases). The ends were cut back, 5 bases at V and 3 bases at J, with 16 bases in the middle. Germline loops: CDR1 SGHNT, CDR2 YENEEA. The CDR3 consists of 16 residues. The chain's CDR3 is CASSPGSGRDTGELFF. DNA of the CDR3: TGTGCCAGCAGCCCAGGTTCCGGGCGGGACACCGGGGAGCTGTTTTTT. The full variable domain, in which reference TRBV11-3 and TRBJ2-2 provide the parts outside the CDR3, is EAGVVQSPRYKIIEKKQPVAFWCNPISGHNTLYWYLQNLGQGPELLIRYENEEAVDDSQLPKDRFSAERLKGVDSTLKIQPAELGDSAVYLCASSPGSGRDTGELFFGEGSRLTVL.

About this clone: Other DNA sequences in the sample encode the same CDR3. The rearrangement uses TRBV7-8 and TRBJ1-5, with D unresolved. V lost 9 bases and J lost 1, with 19 bases in between. Germline V CDR1 and CDR2: SGHVS, FQNEAQ. This CDR3 is 16 amino acids long. The CDR3 is CASSGISGGSNQPQHF. CDR3 sequence (DNA): TGTGCCAGTAGCGGAATATCAGGCGGGAGCAATCAGCCCCAGCATTTT.

This clone occurred once. The chain combines TRBV30 with TRBJ2-7, with 10 bases identical to TRBD2. Germline values: CDR1 GTSNPN, CDR2 SVGIG (reference sequence). CDR3 size: 15 residues. The J segment lost 4 bases and the V segment lost 1 base, leaving 7 bases of the junction unmatched. This CDR3 is CAWSELAGGPYEQYF. The CDR3 DNA follows: TGTGCCTGGAGTGAGTTAGCGGGGGGACCTTACGAGCAGTACTTC.

The CDR3 spells CASSLSVTYEQYF. The CDR3 DNA reads TGTGCCAGCAGTTTATCTGTGACTTACGAGCAGTACTTC. This chain joins TRBV27 and TRBJ2-7, with D unresolved. The V end was cut by 0 bases, the J end by 4 bases, with 7 bases between. Germline CDR1 is MNHEY and CDR2 is SMNVEV (reference sequence). This CDR3 comprises 13 residues.

The V gene is TRBV13, the J gene TRBJ2-7, with 7 bases that match TRBD1. Per the germline V gene, CDR1 is PRHDT and CDR2 is FYEKMQ (reference sequence). This CDR3 is 14 amino acids long. V lost 3 bases, J lost 3 bases, and 5 bases stayed unmatched. As DNA, the CDR3 is TGTGCCAGCAGCTTTCCGGGACAGATCTACGAGCAGTACTTC. Translation: CASSFPGQIYEQYF. Looking up the rest from reference TRBV13 and TRBJ2-7 gives the full variable domain: AAGVIQSPRHLIKEKRETATLKCYPIPRHDTVYWYQQGPGQDPQFLISFYEKMQSDKGSIPDRFSAQQFSDYHSELNMSSLELGDSALYFCASSFPGQIYEQYFGPGTRLTVT.

This sequence joins TRBV9 and TRBJ1-4, with D possibly matching TRBD1 (5 bases). The CDR3 runs to 15 residues. The germline gives CDR1 SGDLS, CDR2 YYNGEE. Trimming removed 4 bases at V and 3 bases at J, with 13 bases between. The CDR3 loop reads CASSSTGAPNEKLFF. The CDR3 region has the DNA TGTGCCAGCAGCAGTACAGGAGCCCCTAATGAAAAACTGTTTTTT.

CDR3 coding DNA: TGTGCCAGGGCCCCTAGCTCCGACTCCTACAATGAGCAGTTCTTC. Protein sequence: CARAPSSDSYNEQFF. The rearrangement links TRBV2 to TRBJ2-1; TRBD2 is a possible D gene (5 bases). From germline, CDR1 is SNHLY and CDR2 FYNNEI. The CDR3 extends over 15 amino acids. Between the trimmed V and J ends, which lost 9 bases and 0 bases, there was a span of 15 bases. The variable domain in full, completed from reference TRBV2 and TRBJ2-1, reads EPEVTQTPSHQVTQMGQEVILRCVPISNHLYFYWYRQILGQKVEFLVSFYNNEISEKSEIFDDQFSVERPDGSNFTLKIRSTKLEDSAMYFCARAPSSDSYNEQFFGPGTRLTVL.